The 11 T cell receptor beta chains below all came from one sample that was sequenced in a study of blood T cell repertoires in COVID-19. The table came from immunoSEQ multiplex PCR; TCRdb's copy has only in-frame clones and leaves some out. The sample includes some 190,000 clones, 70% to 90% of them seen just once. Sequencing was carried out using peripheral blood. The receptor set was obtained from a woman between 70 and 85 years old with active or convalescent COVID-19.

The chain recombines TRBV6-6 with TRBJ1-2; D possibly corresponds to TRBD1 (6 bases). Germline lookup yields CDR1 MNHNY and CDR2 SVGAGI (reference sequence). The CDR3 length is 15 residues. V lost 6 bases, J lost 4 bases, and 18 bases lay in between. The CDR3 sequence is CASSNGQTIPYGYTF. For the CDR3, the DNA is TGTGCCAGCAGCAACGGACAGACGATTCCCTATGGCTACACCTTC.

This chain connects TRBV5-6 to TRBJ2-7, with D possibly TRBD2 on 5 matching bases. This CDR3 has 13 amino acids. Germline CDR1 SGHDT, CDR2 YYEEEE. Trimming shortened V by 4 bases and J by 7 bases, and 15 bases separated the two germline ends. CDR3 sequence reads: CASSTGGPWEQYF. DNA of the CDR3: TGTGCCAGCAGCACCGGAGGACCTTGGGAGCAGTACTTC. Based on the CDR3 plus reference TRBV5-6 and TRBJ2-7, the full variable domain is DAGVTQSPTHLIKTRGQQVTLRCSPKSGHDTVSWYQQALGQGPQFIFQYYEEEERQRGNFPDRFSGHQFPNYSSELNVNALLLGDSALYLCASSTGGPWEQYFGPGTRLTVT.

The chain carries TRBV19 and TRBJ2-4; the match to TRBD2 covers 7 bases. Germline V gene data show CDR1 as LNHDA and CDR2 as SQIVND (reference sequence). The CDR3 consists of 13 residues. J gave up 4 bases and V 3 bases, and 0 bases lay outside the gene matches. For the CDR3, the DNA is TGTGCCAGTAGTATTAGCGGGAAAAACATTCAGTACTTC. It translates to CASSISGKNIQYF.

V and J are TRBV7-8 and TRBJ2-7; 7 bases are shared with TRBD2. Germline CDR1 SGHVS, CDR2 FQNEAQ. This CDR3 comprises 14 residues. The V segment lost 5 bases and the J segment 4 bases; nucleotides outside the gene matches: 8. The CDR3 DNA is TGTGCCAGCAGCCTGAGCGGGGACGCGTACGAGCAGTACTTC. This translates into CASSLSGDAYEQYF.

The V call is TRBV25-1, the J call TRBJ2-1, with D perhaps TRBD1 (5 bases). The CDR3 length is 13 residues. Germline-derived CDR1 and CDR2 are MGHDK and SYGVNS. The germline V and J ends were trimmed by 5 bases and 10 bases, with 15 bases remaining between them. The CDR3 loop reads CASSSSGLSEQFF. The CDR3 DNA follows: TGTGCCAGCAGTTCGTCAGGGCTCAGCGAGCAGTTCTTC.

The chain carries TRBV6-6 and TRBJ2-5; 9 nucleotides match TRBD2. CDR3 length equals 15 residues. Trimming removed 6 bases from V and 5 bases from J; junction bases left unmatched: 10. Germline CDR1 MNHNY, CDR2 SVGAGI (reference sequence). In DNA, the CDR3 is TGTGCCAGCAGCCGCGGGGGGGAGGGAGGCGAGACCCAGTACTTC. Translation gives CASSRGGEGGETQYF.

This chain joins TRBV5-1 and TRBJ1-2; TRBD1 agrees at 7 bases. The CDR3 is 16 amino acids. CDR1 SGHRS and CDR2 YFSETQ come from the germline V gene. Trimming removed 6 bases from V and 1 base from J; junction bases left unmatched: 12. CDR3 nucleotide sequence: TGCGCCAGCACTCTGGGGACAGCAATCCTTAACTATGGCTACACCTTC. Translated: CASTLGTAILNYGYTF.

This clone was recorded a few times. The chain uses TRBV5-5 and TRBJ1-4, with 10 bases identical to TRBD1. With V trimmed by 4 bases and J by 7 bases, 7 bases remained unmatched. Germline V gene data show CDR1 as SGHKS and CDR2 as YYEKEE (reference sequence). This CDR3 contains 15 residues. The CDR3 nucleotides read TGTGCCAGCAGCCGACAGGGGGCCGGAGGTGAAAAACTGTTTTTT. Protein: CASSRQGAGGEKLFF. Based on the CDR3 plus reference TRBV5-5 and TRBJ1-4, the full variable domain is DAGVTQSPTHLIKTRGQQVTLRCSPISGHKSVSWYQQVLGQGPQFIFQYYEKEERGRGNFPDRFSARQFPNYSSELNVNALLLGDSALYLCASSRQGAGGEKLFFGSGTQLSVL.

CDR3 DNA sequence: TGTGCCAGCAGTTTATCACAGGCAGGCGAGCAGTACTTC. Translating gives CASSLSQAGEQYF. The chain couples TRBV6-5 to TRBJ2-7, with a tentative D call TRBD1 (5 bases). Per germline, CDR1 MNHEY and CDR2 SVGAGI. The germline V and J ends were trimmed by 4 bases and 6 bases, with 13 bases remaining between them. This CDR3 has 13 amino acids.

The genes are TRBV3-1 (or the pseudogene TRBV3-2) and TRBJ2-2; 9 nucleotides align to TRBD2. V trimming: 5 bases; J trimming: 5 bases; junction bases outside the gene matches: 9. Germline V gene lookup returns CDR1 LGHDT and CDR2 YNNKEL (reference sequence). The CDR3 has 16 amino acids. The CDR3 spells CASSSPGLAPTGELFF. The CDR3 DNA sequence: TGTGCCAGCAGCTCACCGGGACTAGCCCCTACCGGGGAGCTGTTTTTT.

This clone was observed many times. The V gene is TRBV7-9, the J gene TRBJ2-1, with 10 bases that match TRBD2. V was clipped by 0 bases and J by 8 bases; unmatched bases: 7. Per the germline V gene, CDR1 is SEHNR and CDR2 is FQNEAQ (reference sequence). The CDR3 totals 16 residues. DNA of the CDR3: TGTGCCAGCAGCTTAGCGAGGGCTAGCGGGAGTGATGAGCAGTTCTTC. Translating gives CASSLARASGSDEQFF.